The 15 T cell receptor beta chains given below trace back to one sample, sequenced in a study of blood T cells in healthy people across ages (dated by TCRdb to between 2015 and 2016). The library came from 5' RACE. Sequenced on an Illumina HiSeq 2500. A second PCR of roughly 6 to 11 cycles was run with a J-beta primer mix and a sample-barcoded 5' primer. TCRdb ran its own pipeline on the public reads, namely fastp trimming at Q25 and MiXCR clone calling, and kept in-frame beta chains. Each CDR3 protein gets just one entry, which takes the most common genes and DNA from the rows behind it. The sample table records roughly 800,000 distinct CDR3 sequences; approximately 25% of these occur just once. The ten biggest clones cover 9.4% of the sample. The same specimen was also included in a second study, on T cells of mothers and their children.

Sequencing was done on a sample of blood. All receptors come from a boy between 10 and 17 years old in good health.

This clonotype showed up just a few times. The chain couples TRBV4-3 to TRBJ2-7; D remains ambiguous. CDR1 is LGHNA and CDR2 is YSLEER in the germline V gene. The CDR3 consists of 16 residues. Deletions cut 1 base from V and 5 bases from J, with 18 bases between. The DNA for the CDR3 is TGCGCCAGCAGCCAAGGGCCCGGTACAGTGCGCGACGAGCAGTACTTC. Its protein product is CASSQGPGTVRDEQYF.

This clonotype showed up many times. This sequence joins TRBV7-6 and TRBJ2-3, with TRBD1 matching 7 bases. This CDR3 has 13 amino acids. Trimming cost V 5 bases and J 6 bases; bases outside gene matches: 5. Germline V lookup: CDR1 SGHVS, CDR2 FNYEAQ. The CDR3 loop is CASSALQGDTQYF. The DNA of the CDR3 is TGTGCCAGCAGCGCCCTACAGGGGGATACGCAGTATTTT. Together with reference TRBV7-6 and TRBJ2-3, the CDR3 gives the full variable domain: GAGVSQSPRYKVTKRGQDVALRCDPISGHVSLYWYRQALGQGPEFLTYFNYEAQQDKSGLPNDRFSAERPEGSISTLTIQRTEQRDSAMYRCASSALQGDTQYFGPGTRLTVL.

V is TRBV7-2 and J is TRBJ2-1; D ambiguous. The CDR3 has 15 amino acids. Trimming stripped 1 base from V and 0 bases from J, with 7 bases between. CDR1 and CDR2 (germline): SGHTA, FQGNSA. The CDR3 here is CASSLEVISYNEQFF. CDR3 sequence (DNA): TGTGCCAGCAGCTTAGAAGTAATCTCCTACAATGAGCAGTTCTTC.

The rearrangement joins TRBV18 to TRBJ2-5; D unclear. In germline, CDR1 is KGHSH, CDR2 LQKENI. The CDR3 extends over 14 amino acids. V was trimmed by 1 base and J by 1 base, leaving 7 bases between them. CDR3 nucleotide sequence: TGTGCCAGCTCACCACTTCCTACCCAAGAGACCCAGTACTTC. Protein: CASSPLPTQETQYF.

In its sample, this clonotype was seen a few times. CDR3 residues: CASSSGQGTETQYF. CDR3 bases: TGTGCCAGCAGTTCTGGCCAGGGAACAGAGACCCAGTACTTC. The chain carries TRBV12-3 or TRBV12-4 and TRBJ2-1; D is possibly TRBD1 (5 bases). The better agreement between TRBJ2-5 and the DNA end casts doubt on the J call. This CDR3 has 14 residues.

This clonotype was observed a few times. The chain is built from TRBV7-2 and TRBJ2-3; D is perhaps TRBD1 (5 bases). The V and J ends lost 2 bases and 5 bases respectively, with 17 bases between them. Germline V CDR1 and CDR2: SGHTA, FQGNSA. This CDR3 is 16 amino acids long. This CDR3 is CASSLKEGVVGDTQYF. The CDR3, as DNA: TGTGCCAGCAGCTTAAAGGAAGGGGTGGTCGGAGATACGCAGTATTTT.

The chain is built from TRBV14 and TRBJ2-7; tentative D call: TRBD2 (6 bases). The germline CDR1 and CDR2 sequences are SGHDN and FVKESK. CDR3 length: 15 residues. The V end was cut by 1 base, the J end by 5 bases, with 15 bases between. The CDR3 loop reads CASSQGFGGLDEQYF. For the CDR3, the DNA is TGTGCCAGCAGCCAAGGTTTCGGGGGTCTGGACGAGCAGTACTTC.

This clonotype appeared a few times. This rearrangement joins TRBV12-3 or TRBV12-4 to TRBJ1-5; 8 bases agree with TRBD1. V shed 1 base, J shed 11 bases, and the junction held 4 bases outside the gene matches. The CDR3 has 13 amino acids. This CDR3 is CASSLGQGATQHF. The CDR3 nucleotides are TGTGCCAGCAGTTTAGGGCAGGGGGCCACCCAGCATTTT.

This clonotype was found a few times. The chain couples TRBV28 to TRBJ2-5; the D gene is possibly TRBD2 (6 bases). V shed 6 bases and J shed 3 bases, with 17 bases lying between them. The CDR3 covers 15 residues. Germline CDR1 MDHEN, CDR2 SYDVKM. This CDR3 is CASRPHGGTEETQYF. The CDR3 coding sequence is TGTGCCAGCAGACCCCATGGGGGGACTGAAGAGACCCAGTACTTC.

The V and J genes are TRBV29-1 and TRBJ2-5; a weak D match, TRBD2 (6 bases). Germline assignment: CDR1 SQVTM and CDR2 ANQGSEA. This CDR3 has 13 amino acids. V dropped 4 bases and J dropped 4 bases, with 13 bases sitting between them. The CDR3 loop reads CSVVGRLVETQYF. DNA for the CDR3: TGCAGCGTTGTTGGTAGACTAGTAGAGACCCAGTACTTC.

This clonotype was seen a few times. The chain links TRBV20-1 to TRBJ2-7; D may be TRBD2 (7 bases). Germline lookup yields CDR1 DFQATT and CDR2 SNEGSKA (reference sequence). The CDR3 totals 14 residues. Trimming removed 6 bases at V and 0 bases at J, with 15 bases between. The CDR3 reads CSARGGGASYEQYF. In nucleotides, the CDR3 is TGCAGTGCCCGAGGGGGGGGGGCCTCCTACGAGCAGTACTTC.

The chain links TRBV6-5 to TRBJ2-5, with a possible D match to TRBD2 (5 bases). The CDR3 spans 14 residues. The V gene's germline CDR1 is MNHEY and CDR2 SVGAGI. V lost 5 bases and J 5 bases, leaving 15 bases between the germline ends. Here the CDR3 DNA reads TGTGCCAGCAGTCAAGGTCGGGGTGGGGAGACCCAGTACTTC. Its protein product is CASSQGRGGETQYF.

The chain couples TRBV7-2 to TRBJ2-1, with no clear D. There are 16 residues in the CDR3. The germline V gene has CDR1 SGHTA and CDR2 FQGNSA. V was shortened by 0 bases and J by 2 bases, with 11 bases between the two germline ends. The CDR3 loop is CASSLAGHVPYNEQFF. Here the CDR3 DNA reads TGTGCCAGCAGCTTAGCGGGTCACGTACCCTACAATGAGCAGTTCTTC.

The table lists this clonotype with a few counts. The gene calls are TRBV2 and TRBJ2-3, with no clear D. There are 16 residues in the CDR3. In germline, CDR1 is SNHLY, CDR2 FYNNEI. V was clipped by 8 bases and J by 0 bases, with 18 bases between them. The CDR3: CASFPPRAASTDTQYF. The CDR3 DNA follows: TGTGCCAGCTTCCCGCCCCGGGCAGCGAGCACAGATACGCAGTATTTT.

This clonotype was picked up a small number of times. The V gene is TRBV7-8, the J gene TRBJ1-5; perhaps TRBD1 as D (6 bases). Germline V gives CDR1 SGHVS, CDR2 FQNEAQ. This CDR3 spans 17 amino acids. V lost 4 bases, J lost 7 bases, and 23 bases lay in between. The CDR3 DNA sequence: TGTGCCAGCAGCTCCGCCGGGGGCGGATCTAGCGGGCAGCCCCAGCATTTT. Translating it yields CASSSAGGGSSGQPQHF. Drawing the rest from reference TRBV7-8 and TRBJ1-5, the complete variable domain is GAGVSQSPRYKVAKRGQDVALRCDPISGHVSLFWYQQALGQGPEFLTYFQNEAQLDKSGLPSDRFFAERPEGSVSTLKIQRTQQEDSAVYLCASSSAGGGSSGQPQHFGDGTRLSIL.